This entry lists 20 T cell receptor beta chains sequenced from one sample in a study of blood T cell repertoires in COVID-19. Using immunoSEQ multiplex PCR, the repertoire was profiled, and TCRdb retains in-frame clones only, with some absent. The profile shows some 260,000 clones, 88% of them singletons. Sample: peripheral blood. The receptor source for this set is a young woman with COVID-19, enrolled during active disease.

V is TRBV6-4 and J is TRBJ2-3; possible D gene TRBD1, 5 bases. The CDR3 has 15 residues. Trimming left V 6 bases short and J 1 base short, with 14 bases between. Germline CDR1 reads MRHNA; CDR2 reads SNTAGT. The CDR3 region has the DNA TGTGCCAGCAGCGACCAGCCCAGGGGCACAGATACGCAGTATTTT. This translates into CASSDQPRGTDTQYF.

The chain combines TRBV11-2 with TRBJ1-4, with D possibly TRBD1 on 5 matching bases. From germline, CDR1 is SGHAT and CDR2 FQNNGV. The CDR3 is made up of 16 amino acids. V lost 1 base and J 0 bases, leaving 9 bases between the germline ends. CDR3 sequence: CASSLAGESTNEKLFF. For the CDR3, the DNA is TGTGCCAGCAGCTTAGCGGGGGAATCAACTAATGAAAAACTGTTTTTT. Full variable domain (missing parts from reference TRBV11-2 and TRBJ1-4): EAGVAQSPRYKIIEKRQSVAFWCNPISGHATLYWYQQILGQGPKLLIQFQNNGVVDDSQLPKDRFSAERLKGVDSTLKIQPAKLEDSAVYLCASSLAGESTNEKLFFGSGTQLSVL.

CDR3 residues: CASRFRRGQGHYNSPLHF. As DNA, the CDR3 is TGCGCCAGCAGGTTCCGACGAGGACAGGGCCATTATAATTCACCCCTCCACTTT. The rearrangement links TRBV23-1 to TRBJ1-6, with TRBD1 matching 8 bases. TRBV23-1 is designated an ORF whose function remains uncertain. CDR3 length: 18 residues. J was trimmed by 4 bases and V by 6 bases; bases with no gene match: 14.

The chain links TRBV5-6 to TRBJ1-2; TRBD1 matches 7 bases. The CDR3 has 13 amino acids. Germline values: CDR1 SGHDT, CDR2 YYEEEE. V shed 4 bases, J shed 7 bases, and the junction held 7 bases outside the gene matches. CDR3 sequence (DNA): TGTGCCAGCAGCCTGACAGGGTTAGCTGGCTACACCTTC. The encoded protein is CASSLTGLAGYTF.

A single count supports this clone. The gene calls are TRBV6-2 or TRBV6-3 and TRBJ2-5, with 9 positions matching TRBD1. Germline CDR1 reads MNHEY; CDR2 reads SVGEGT. V dropped 5 bases and J dropped 5; count of bases not matched to a gene: 9. The CDR3 is 15 residues long. The DNA of the CDR3 is TGTGCCAGCAGTGATCCAACAGGGGGCGGTGAGACCCAGTACTTC. Translated, it gives CASSDPTGGGETQYF.

J is TRBJ2-3 and V is TRBV5-5; 7 bases line up with TRBD2. The ends lost 0 bases at V and 1 base at J; junction bases unmatched: 5. Germline values: CDR1 SGHKS, CDR2 YYEKEE (reference sequence). The CDR3 runs to 16 residues. CDR3 DNA sequence: TGTGCCAGCAGCTTGGGCGCTAGCGGACGCACAGATACGCAGTATTTT. Protein product: CASSLGASGRTDTQYF.

The chain links TRBV11-2 to TRBJ2-1; D is perhaps TRBD2 (6 bases). CDR3 length equals 13 residues. Germline loops: CDR1 SGHAT, CDR2 FQNNGV. V shed 0 bases and J shed 10 bases, with 10 bases lying between them. CDR3 DNA sequence: TGTGCCAGCAGCTTAGATCAAGGGAGGGAGCAGTTCTTC. It encodes CASSLDQGREQFF. The variable domain in full, with the rest retrieved from reference TRBV11-2 and TRBJ2-1, is EAGVAQSPRYKIIEKRQSVAFWCNPISGHATLYWYQQILGQGPKLLIQFQNNGVVDDSQLPKDRFSAERLKGVDSTLKIQPAKLEDSAVYLCASSLDQGREQFFGPGTRLTVL.

This rearrangement joins TRBV11-2 to TRBJ1-2, with 10 bases lining up with TRBD1. V dropped 4 bases and J dropped 2; count of bases not matched to a gene: 4. The CDR3 spans 15 residues. Germline loops: CDR1 SGHAT, CDR2 FQNNGV. This chain's CDR3 is CASSSPGQGNYGYTF. CDR3 DNA sequence: TGTGCCAGCAGCTCTCCGGGACAGGGGAACTATGGCTACACCTTC.

The chain employs TRBV6-5 and TRBJ1-2; D unclear. CDR1 and CDR2 (germline): MNHEY, SVGAGI. This CDR3 spans 15 amino acids. V lost 0 bases and J 2 bases, leaving 10 bases between the germline ends. The CDR3 region has the DNA TGTGCCAGCAGTTACTCGGCAAATCTCAACTATGGCTACACCTTC. Amino acids: CASSYSANLNYGYTF.

The V and J genes are TRBV2 and TRBJ2-1; 9 nucleotides agree with TRBD2. This CDR3 comprises 19 residues. J gave up 0 bases and V 11 bases, and 20 bases lay outside the gene matches. CDR1 and CDR2 from the germline V gene are SNHLY and FYNNEI. The CDR3 region is CAAQKGSGSGGRSYNEQFF. The CDR3 DNA sequence: TGTGCCGCTCAGAAAGGTAGCGGGAGTGGGGGCCGCTCCTACAATGAGCAGTTCTTC.

CDR3 sequence reads: CASSQGDRETQHTQYF. CDR3 DNA: TGTGCCAGCAGCCAAGGGGACAGGGAGACCCAGCATACGCAGTATTTT. The rearrangement links TRBV4-2 to TRBJ2-3; 9 nucleotides align to TRBD1. Germline V CDR1 and CDR2: LGHNA, YNFKEQ. The CDR3 length is 16 residues. The V gene end was trimmed by 1 base and the J gene end by 7 bases; junction bases not matched to a gene: 9.

The chain couples TRBV7-9 to TRBJ1-1; possibly TRBD1 for D (5 bases). CDR1 is SEHNR and CDR2 is FQNEAQ in the germline V gene (reference sequence). The CDR3 runs 15 residues. Trimming shortened V by 4 bases and J by 5 bases, and 17 bases separated the two germline ends. CDR3 DNA: TGTGCCAGCAGCTCCCTCAGAGGGGCGGGAACTGAAGCTTTCTTT. Amino acid sequence: CASSSLRGAGTEAFF. The whole variable domain, filled in from reference TRBV7-9 and TRBJ1-1, reads DTGVSQNPRHKITKRGQNVTFRCDPISEHNRLYWYRQTLGQGPEFLTYFQNEAQLEKSRLLSDRFSAERPKGSFSTLEIQRTEQGDSAMYLCASSSLRGAGTEAFFGQGTRLTVV.

This rearrangement joins TRBV11-3 to TRBJ2-1, with 9 bases fitting TRBD2. The CDR3 covers 15 residues. Germline CDR1 is SGHNT and CDR2 is YENEEA. V was clipped by 5 bases and J by 4 bases; unmatched bases: 6. CDR3 bases: TGTGCCAGCAGCATCCAGCGGGAGGCTTACAATGAGCAGTTCTTC. It translates to CASSIQREAYNEQFF.

The chain employs TRBV3-1 (or the pseudogene TRBV3-2) and TRBJ1-6; tentatively, D is TRBD1 (5 bases). Germline V gene data show CDR1 as LGHDT and CDR2 as YNNKEL (reference sequence). The CDR3 totals 15 residues. V was pared by 1 base and J by 9 bases, with 13 bases between. CDR3 sequence reads: CASSQGAGSSSPLHF. The CDR3 DNA sequence: TGTGCCAGCAGCCAAGGCGCAGGGTCGAGTTCACCCCTCCACTTT.

The chain is built from TRBV2 and TRBJ2-5; TRBD1 agrees at 7 bases. The CDR3 has 14 residues. Germline V lookup: CDR1 SNHLY, CDR2 FYNNEI. V shed 7 bases and J 4 bases; nucleotides not matched to a gene: 9. CDR3 nucleotides: TGTGCCAGCACCGGACAGGTGGTAGGAGAGACCCAGTACTTC. It encodes CASTGQVVGETQYF.

There are many counts of this clone. This chain uses TRBV4-3 with TRBJ1-4; TRBD1 matches at 9 bases. This CDR3 has 17 residues. Looked up from germline, CDR1 is LGHNA and CDR2 is YSLEER. After removal of 0 bases from V and 7 bases from J, the junction contained 9 bases not matched to a gene. The CDR3 region has the DNA TGCGCCAGCAGCCAAGATGGGGCCGGGACAGGGTCTGAAAAACTGTTTTTT. Residues: CASSQDGAGTGSEKLFF.

The genes are TRBV10-3 and TRBJ2-7, with D possibly TRBD1 on 7 matching bases. Germline CDR1 ENHRY, CDR2 SYGVKD. The CDR3 sequence is 13 residues long. The ends were cut back, 10 bases at V and 6 bases at J, with 19 bases in the middle. CDR3 DNA sequence: TGTGCCAGCCTCCGCGGGGACAGCCTCGAGCAGTACTTC. This translates into CASLRGDSLEQYF.

The J gene is TRBJ2-7, the V gene TRBV10-3, with 7 bases fitting TRBD1. V was clipped by 3 bases and J by 4 bases; unmatched bases: 6. This CDR3 region has 14 residues. Looked up from germline, CDR1 is ENHRY and CDR2 is SYGVKD. CDR3 DNA sequence: TGTGCCATCAGTGACGGGACAGACTTATACGAGCAGTACGTC. It encodes CAISDGTDLYEQYV.

To note about this clone: A read error may account for a junction end that differs from germline. V usage is TRBV5-5 and J usage is TRBJ2-6, with a weak D call TRBD1 (5 bases). Germline V lookup: CDR1 SGHKS, CDR2 YYEKEE (reference sequence). The CDR3 runs to 18 residues. CDR3 DNA sequence: TGTGCCAGCACCTTGGGTATGCAGGGCTTCTCTGGGGCCAACGTCCTGACTTTC. Protein product: CASTLGMQGFSGANVLTF. Full variable domain (remainder filled in from reference TRBV5-5 and TRBJ2-6): DAGVTQSPTHLIKTRGQQVTLRCSPISGHKSVSWYQQVLGQGPQFIFQYYEKEERGRGNFPDRFSARQFPNYSSELNVNALLLGDSALYLCASTLGMQGFSGANVLTFGAGSRLTVL.

V gene TRBV29-1 combines with J gene TRBJ1-2, with TRBD1 identical over 10 bases. Germline V gene lookup returns CDR1 SQVTM and CDR2 ANQGSEA. J was trimmed by 4 bases and V by 7 bases; bases with no gene match: 9. The length of the CDR3 is 14 residues. For the CDR3, the DNA is TGCAGCGCCGACCGGGACAGGGGCCTCTATGGCTACACCTTC. This sequence encodes CSADRDRGLYGYTF.